This TCR beta chain emerged from a study of blood T cell repertoires in COVID-19. For the study at large: Specimens from acute and convalescent COVID-19 originated in the United States, Italy and Spain. From T cells, B-cell-depleted T cells, or PBMCs came the material, which was cDNA or gDNA.

Study processing details: From reference gene primer amplification, estimates of nucleated cell counts were derived. Produced via immunoSEQ multiplex PCR; TCRdb's table is partial and in-frame only. The V and J calls and clone size are taken from that table; D and trimming were inferred from the DNA. The sample yields fewer than 45,000 clones, 70% to 90% seen once. The length of the CDR3 is 14 residues. Germline assignment: CDR1 SQVTM and CDR2 ANQGSEA. J was trimmed by 5 bases and V by 6 bases; bases with no gene match: 9. Input material: peripheral blood. The V gene is TRBV29-1, the J gene TRBJ2-1, with TRBD1 identical over 8 bases. This sequence originates from a human donor in a cohort sampled during active COVID-19. CDR3 amino acids: CSVPRSGGHNEQFF. The CDR3 DNA sequence: TGCAGCGTGCCCCGGTCAGGGGGCCACAATGAGCAGTTCTTC.